The next 15 T cell receptor beta chains were all read from a single sample in a study of T cell clonotyping in hematopoietic cell transplantation. Method: immunoSEQ multiplex PCR; TCRdb's copy keeps in-frame clones and lacks some. Seen here are about 29,000 clones, 92% observed once, and the top ten hold approximately 12%. Sequences were derived from PBMCs, sampled 100 days after allogeneic stem cell transplant. The receptor source for this set is a female patient in her fifties or sixties who had an allogeneic stem cell transplant from a related donor, so the T cells may come from the graft donor. Some clones in this sample may be carry-over from other donors' samples.

This chain links TRBV12-2 with TRBJ2-7; the table's D call TRBD2 went unverified against the DNA. TRBV12-2 is described as a pseudogene. The CDR3 runs 14 residues. The CDR3 here is CASRLARLAGVRYF. As DNA, the CDR3 is TGTGCAAGTCGCTTAGCCAGACTAGCGGGGGTACGGTACTTC.

The chain recombines TRBV30 with TRBJ2-1, with a weak D call TRBD2 (6 bases). This CDR3 contains 12 residues. Trimming left V 0 bases short and J 9 bases short, with 9 bases between. Germline V CDR1 and CDR2: GTSNPN, SVGIG (reference sequence). Here the CDR3 reads CAWSVSGAEQFF. For the CDR3, the DNA is TGTGCCTGGAGTGTATCGGGAGCTGAGCAGTTCTTC.

This chain joins TRBV7-2 and TRBJ1-1; 7 bases are shared with TRBD1. Germline V gives CDR1 SGHTA, CDR2 FQGNSA. Unmatched junction bases numbered 6, after V lost 3 bases and J lost 5 bases. CDR3 length: 14 amino acids. The CDR3 loop reads CASSFGGGSTEAFF. The CDR3 nucleotides are TGTGCCAGCAGCTTCGGAGGGGGCTCGACTGAAGCTTTCTTT.

This clone was detected once. The rearrangement uses TRBV7-8 and TRBJ2-3; 8 bases are shared with TRBD2. The germline gives CDR1 SGHVS, CDR2 FQNEAQ. Trimming removed 1 base from V and 1 base from J; junction bases left unmatched: 1. This CDR3 has 15 residues. CDR3 protein: CASSLVGLGTDTQYF. CDR3 in DNA: TGTGCCAGCAGCTTAGTGGGACTAGGCACAGATACGCAGTATTTT.

The CDR3 bases are TGTGCCAGCAGCTCACTAGCGGGGAGCACCGGGGAGCTGTTTTTT. Protein product: CASSSLAGSTGELFF. The chain is built from TRBV7-3 and TRBJ2-2; TRBD2 matches at 10 bases. Germline lookup yields CDR1 SGHTA and CDR2 FQGTGA. The CDR3 contains 15 residues. V shed 4 bases, J shed 4 bases, and the junction held 3 bases outside the gene matches.

The chain has TRBV7-8 and TRBJ2-2; TRBD1 matches 9 bases. V shed 8 bases and J 5 bases; nucleotides not matched to a gene: 15. The CDR3 sequence is 17 residues long. Germline V gives CDR1 SGHVS, CDR2 FQNEAQ. CDR3 DNA: TGTGCCAGCGGGGTCCCTCTTATACAGGGGGCGACCGGGGAGCTGTTTTTT. Translated, it gives CASGVPLIQGATGELFF.

Only one count was recorded for this clone. The genes are TRBV29-1 and TRBJ1-2, with 7 nucleotides matching TRBD1. This CDR3 spans 14 amino acids. CDR1 and CDR2 (germline): SQVTM, ANQGSEA. The trim removed 0 bases at V and 1 base at J, leaving 2 bases unmatched. CDR3 loop: CSVEDRGNNYGYTF. The CDR3 coding sequence is TGCAGCGTTGAAGACAGGGGGAATAACTATGGCTACACCTTC.

The genes are TRBV5-1 and TRBJ2-1; D is ambiguous. The CDR3 is 15 residues long. Germline loops: CDR1 SGHRS, CDR2 YFSETQ. V lost 2 bases to trimming and J lost 1 base, with 10 bases between them. Here the CDR3 DNA reads TGCGCCAGCAGCTTTAATTATGGTTCCTACAATGAGCAGTTCTTC. Its translation is CASSFNYGSYNEQFF.

The V and J genes are TRBV5-8 and TRBJ1-6; tentatively, D is TRBD1 (5 bases). The CDR3 covers 17 residues. CDR1 and CDR2 from the germline V gene are SGHTS and YDEGEE. With 0 bases removed from V and 10 bases from J, the gap between germline ends came to 20 bases. Here the CDR3 reads CASSLVSGQGPLSPLHF. In nucleotides, the CDR3 is TGTGCCAGCAGCTTGGTGTCGGGGCAGGGTCCCTTATCACCCCTCCACTTT.

V and J are TRBV4-1 and TRBJ1-1; TRBD1 agrees at 7 bases. The junction had 4 bases not matched to a gene; V was cut back by 3 bases and J by 3 bases. Germline CDR1 and CDR2: MGHRA and YSYEKL. This CDR3 has 14 residues. The CDR3 DNA follows: TGCGCCAGCAGCCATACAGGGGCAGACACTGAAGCTTTCTTT. This sequence encodes CASSHTGADTEAFF.

Here the CDR3 reads CSAPVGTSKYF. The CDR3 bases are TGCAGTGCCCCGGTCGGAACGAGCAAGTACTTC. The J gene is TRBJ2-7, the V gene TRBV20-1; D unresolved. The CDR3 is made up of 11 amino acids. The germline V gene encodes CDR1 DFQATT and CDR2 SNEGSKA (reference sequence). With 6 bases removed from V and 11 bases from J, the gap between germline ends came to 17 bases.

This sequence joins TRBV7-9 and TRBJ1-3; D gene unclear. The V gene lost 8 bases and the J gene lost 6 bases, with 5 bases spanning the gap. The germline V gene encodes CDR1 SEHNR and CDR2 FQNEAQ (reference sequence). The CDR3 spans 10 residues. CDR3 DNA sequence: TGTGCCAGCCAAGAAAACACCATATATTTT. The encoded protein is CASQENTIYF.

The V gene is TRBV7-2, the J gene TRBJ1-2, with D maybe TRBD1 (6 bases). V was trimmed by 5 bases and J by 8 bases, leaving 21 bases between them. Per germline, CDR1 SGHTA and CDR2 FQGNSA. CDR3 length: 15 amino acids. The DNA for the CDR3 is TGTGCCAGCAGCGCTCCCGAGGGGGTTTTTAAGGGCTACACCTTC. This translates into CASSAPEGVFKGYTF.

V and J are TRBV2 and TRBJ2-1, with D possibly TRBD1 on 5 matching bases. Germline CDR1 reads SNHLY; CDR2 reads FYNNEI. V dropped 3 bases and J dropped 8 bases, with 11 bases sitting between them. This CDR3 is built from 13 residues. The CDR3 DNA sequence: TGTGCCAGCAGTGAGGGTAGGGGCGATGAGCAGTTCTTC. Its translation is CASSEGRGDEQFF.

The chain employs TRBV9 and TRBJ2-2; 8 bases match TRBD1. The CDR3 totals 19 residues. Germline-derived CDR1 and CDR2 are SGDLS and YYNGEE. The trim removed 0 bases at V and 1 base at J, leaving 11 bases unmatched. The CDR3 DNA reads as TGTGCCAGCAGCGTAGTAGTTTCCGGACAGGGAAAGAACACCGGGGAGCTGTTTTTT. Translated: CASSVVVSGQGKNTGELFF.